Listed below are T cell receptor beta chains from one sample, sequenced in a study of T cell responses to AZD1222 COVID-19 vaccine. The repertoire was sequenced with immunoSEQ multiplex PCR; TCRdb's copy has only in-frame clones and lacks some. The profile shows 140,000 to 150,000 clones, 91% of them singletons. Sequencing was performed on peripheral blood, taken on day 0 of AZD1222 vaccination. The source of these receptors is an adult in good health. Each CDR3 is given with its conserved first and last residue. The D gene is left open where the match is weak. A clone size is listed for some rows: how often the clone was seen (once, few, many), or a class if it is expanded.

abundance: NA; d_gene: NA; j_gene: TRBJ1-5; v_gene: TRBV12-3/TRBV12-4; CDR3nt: TGTGCCAGCGCTCGGGGGAGCGGTCAGCCCCAGCATTTT; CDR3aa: CASARGSGQPQHF
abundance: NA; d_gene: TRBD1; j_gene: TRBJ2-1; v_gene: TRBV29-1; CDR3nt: TGCAGCGTTGAAGCAGACAGGGGGTACTCCTACAATGAGCAGTTCTTC; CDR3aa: CSVEADRGYSYNEQFF
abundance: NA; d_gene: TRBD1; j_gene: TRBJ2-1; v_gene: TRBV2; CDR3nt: TGTGCCAGCAGCCGACAGGGGCCAGAGGAGCAGTTCTTC; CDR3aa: CASSRQGPEEQFF
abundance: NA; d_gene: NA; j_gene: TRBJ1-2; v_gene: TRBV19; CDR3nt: TGTGCCAGTAGCCCCGCAGATGGCTATGGCTACACCTTC; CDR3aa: CASSPADGYGYTF
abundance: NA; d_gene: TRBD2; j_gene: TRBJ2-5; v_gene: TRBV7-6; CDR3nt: TGTGCCAGCAGCTCCTCGGGACTAGCTCTGTACTTC; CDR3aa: CASSSSGLALYF
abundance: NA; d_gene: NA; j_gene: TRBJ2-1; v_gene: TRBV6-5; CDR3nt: TGTGCCAGCCAAAGGTTACGTCTAGTCACTGAGCAGTTCTTC; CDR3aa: CASQRLRLVTEQFF
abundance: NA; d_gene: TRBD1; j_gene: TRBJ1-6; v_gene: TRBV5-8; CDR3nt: TGTGCCAGCAGCCCAACGCCCGGGACAGGGCTTAATTCACCCCTCCACTTT; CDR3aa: CASSPTPGTGLNSPLHF
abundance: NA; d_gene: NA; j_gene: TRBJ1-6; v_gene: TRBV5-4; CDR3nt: TGTGCCAGCAGCTTGGAAGGAGGATTTGATTCACCCCTCCACTTT; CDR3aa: CASSLEGGFDSPLHF
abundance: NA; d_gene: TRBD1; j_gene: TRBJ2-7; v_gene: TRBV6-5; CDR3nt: TGTGCCAGCACGGGGGACAGGGGGCCTTACGAGCAGTACTTC; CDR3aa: CASTGDRGPYEQYF
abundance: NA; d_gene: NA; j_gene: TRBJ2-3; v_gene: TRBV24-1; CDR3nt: TGTGCCACCAGTGATTTAGCGGGAGATACGCAGTATTTT; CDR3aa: CATSDLAGDTQYF
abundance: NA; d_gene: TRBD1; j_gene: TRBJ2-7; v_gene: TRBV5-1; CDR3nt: TGCGCCAGCAGGCCCCAGGGGGATAGCTCCTACGAGCAGTACTTC; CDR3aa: CASRPQGDSSYEQYF
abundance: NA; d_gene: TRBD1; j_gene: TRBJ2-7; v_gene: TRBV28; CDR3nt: TGTGCCAGCAGTTTAGCGGACAGGGATAGCAACGAGCAGTACTTC; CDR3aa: CASSLADRDSNEQYF
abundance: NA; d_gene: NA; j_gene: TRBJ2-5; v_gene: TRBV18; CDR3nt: TGTGCCAGCTCACCGGCCGGGGAGACCCAGTACTTC; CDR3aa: CASSPAGETQYF
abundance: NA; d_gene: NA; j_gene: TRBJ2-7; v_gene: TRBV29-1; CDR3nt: TGCAGCGCTACCGGGACGGTGAGCTCCTACGAGCAGTACTTC; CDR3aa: CSATGTVSSYEQYF
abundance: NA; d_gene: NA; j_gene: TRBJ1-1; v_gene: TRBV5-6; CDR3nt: TGTGCCAGCAGCCAGATTACCTTAATGAACACTGAAGCTTTCTTT; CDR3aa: CASSQITLMNTEAFF
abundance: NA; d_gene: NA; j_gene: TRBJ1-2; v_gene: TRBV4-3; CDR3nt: TGCGCCAGCAGCCAAGAATCCCAAGCTCCGGCCTATGGCTACACCTTC; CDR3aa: CASSQESQAPAYGYTF
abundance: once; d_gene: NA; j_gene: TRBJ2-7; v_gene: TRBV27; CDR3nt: TGTGCCAGCAGTTTATTGCGTGACAACCCCTACGAGCAGTACTTC; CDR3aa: CASSLLRDNPYEQYF
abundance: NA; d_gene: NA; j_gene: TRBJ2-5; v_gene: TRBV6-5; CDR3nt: TGTGCCAGCAGTACGGCCCCGGGAGAGACCCAGTACTTC; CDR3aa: CASSTAPGETQYF
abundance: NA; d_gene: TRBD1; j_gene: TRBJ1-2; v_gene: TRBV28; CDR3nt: TGTGCCAGCAGTTTTGGGACAGGGGCGCGCGGCTACACCTTC; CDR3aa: CASSFGTGARGYTF
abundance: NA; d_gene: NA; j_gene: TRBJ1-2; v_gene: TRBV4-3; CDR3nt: TGCGCCAGCAGCCAATTAACCGGTAGGGGACACTATGGCTACACCTTC; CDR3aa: CASSQLTGRGHYGYTF
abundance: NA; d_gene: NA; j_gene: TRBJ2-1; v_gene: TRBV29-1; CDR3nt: TGCAGCGTCCCTTTAACCGGGGATGAGCAGTTCTTC; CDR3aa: CSVPLTGDEQFF
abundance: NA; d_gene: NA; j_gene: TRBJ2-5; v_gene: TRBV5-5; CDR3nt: TGTGCCAGCAGCTTGGAGGGCAGGGCTCGAGAAGAGACCCAGTACTTC; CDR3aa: CASSLEGRAREETQYF
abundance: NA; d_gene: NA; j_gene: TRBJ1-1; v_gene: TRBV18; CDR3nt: TGTGCCAGCTCACCTCCGGGACGGAACACTGAAGCTTTCTTT; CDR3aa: CASSPPGRNTEAFF
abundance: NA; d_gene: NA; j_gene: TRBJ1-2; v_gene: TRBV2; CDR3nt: TGTGCCAGCAGTGGTGAGGGGACCTATGGCTACACCTTC; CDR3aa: CASSGEGTYGYTF
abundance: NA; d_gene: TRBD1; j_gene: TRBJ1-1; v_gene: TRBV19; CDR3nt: TGTGCCAGTAGCGTGACAGGGGGCACTGAAGCTTTCTTT; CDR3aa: CASSVTGGTEAFF
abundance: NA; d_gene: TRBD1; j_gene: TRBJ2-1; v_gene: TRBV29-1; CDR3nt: TGCAGCGTTGACGGACAGGGGGCCCCTGAGCAGTTCTTC; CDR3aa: CSVDGQGAPEQFF
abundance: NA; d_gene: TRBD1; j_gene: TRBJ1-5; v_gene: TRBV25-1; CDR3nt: TGTGCCACCTCGGACAGGACTAATCAGCCCCAGCATTTT; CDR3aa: CATSDRTNQPQHF
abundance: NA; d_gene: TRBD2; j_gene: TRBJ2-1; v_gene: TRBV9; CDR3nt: TGTGCCAGCAGCTCGGCTAGCGGGAGCTCCTACAATGAGCAGTTCTTC; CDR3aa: CASSSASGSSYNEQFF
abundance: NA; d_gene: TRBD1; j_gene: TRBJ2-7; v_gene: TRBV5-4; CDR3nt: TGTGCCAGCAGCTTGGGGACAGGGCATTTATACGAGCAGTACTTC; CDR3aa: CASSLGTGHLYEQYF
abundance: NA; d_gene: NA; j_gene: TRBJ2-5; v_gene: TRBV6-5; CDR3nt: TGTGCCAGCAGTTACTCCGGTCTTCGAGAGACCCAGTACTTC; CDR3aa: CASSYSGLRETQYF
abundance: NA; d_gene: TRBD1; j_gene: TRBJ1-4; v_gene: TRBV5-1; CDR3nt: TGCGCCAGCAGGACAGGACAGGCCGAGAGTGGAAAACTGTTTTTT; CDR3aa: CASRTGQAESGKLFF
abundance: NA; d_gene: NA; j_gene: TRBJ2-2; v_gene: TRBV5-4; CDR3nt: TGTGCCAGCAGCCCCAACACCGGGGAGCTGTTTTTT; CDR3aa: CASSPNTGELFF
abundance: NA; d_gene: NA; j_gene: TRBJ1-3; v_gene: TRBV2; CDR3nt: TGTGCCAGCAGTCGCCGGGTGAGGGGTGGAAACACCATATATTTT; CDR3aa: CASSRRVRGGNTIYF
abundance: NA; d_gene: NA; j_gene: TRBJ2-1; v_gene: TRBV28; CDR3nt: TGTGCCAGCAGTTTACCCACGACTGTTAATGAGCAGTTCTTC; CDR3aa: CASSLPTTVNEQFF
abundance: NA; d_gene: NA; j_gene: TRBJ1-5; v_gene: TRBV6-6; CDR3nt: TGTGCCAGCAGTTACTCAACCCCGGACATGCAGCCCCAGCATTTT; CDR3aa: CASSYSTPDMQPQHF
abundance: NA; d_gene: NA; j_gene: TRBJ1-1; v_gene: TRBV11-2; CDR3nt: TGTGCCAGCAGCTTAGGCCTCGGGCCGACTGAAGCTTTCTTT; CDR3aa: CASSLGLGPTEAFF
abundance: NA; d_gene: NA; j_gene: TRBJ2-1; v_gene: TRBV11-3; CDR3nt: TGTGCCAGCAGCTTAGATGGAAAGAGCCACAATGAGCAGTTCTTC; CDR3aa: CASSLDGKSHNEQFF
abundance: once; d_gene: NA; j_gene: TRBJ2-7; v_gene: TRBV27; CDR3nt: TGTGCCAGCAGTTCGGACAGCTCCTACTCCTACGAGCAGTACTTC; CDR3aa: CASSSDSSYSYEQYF
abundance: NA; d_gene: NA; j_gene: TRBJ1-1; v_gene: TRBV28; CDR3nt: TGTGCCAGCACCTCAATAGGGTCGGCTTTCTTT; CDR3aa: CASTSIGSAFF
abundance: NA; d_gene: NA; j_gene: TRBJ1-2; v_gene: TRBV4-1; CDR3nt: TGCGCCAGCAGCCAACCGGACGGGAGTGATGGCTACACCTTC; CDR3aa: CASSQPDGSDGYTF
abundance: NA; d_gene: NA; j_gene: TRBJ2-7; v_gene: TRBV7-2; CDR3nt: TGTGCCAGCAGCTTAGACCGGGACTTTAACTCCTACGAGCAGTACTTC; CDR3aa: CASSLDRDFNSYEQYF
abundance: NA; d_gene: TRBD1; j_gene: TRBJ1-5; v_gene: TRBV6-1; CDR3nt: TGTGCCAGCAGTGAGACAGGGGGAGTTCAGCCCCAGCATTTT; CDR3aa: CASSETGGVQPQHF
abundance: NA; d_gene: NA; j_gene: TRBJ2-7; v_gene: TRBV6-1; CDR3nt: TGTGCCAGCAGTGAAAAAGCAGGCCACTCCTACGAGCAGTACTTC; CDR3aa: CASSEKAGHSYEQYF
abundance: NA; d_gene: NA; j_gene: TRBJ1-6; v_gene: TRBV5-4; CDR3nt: TGTGCCAGCAGCCTTTTTAGCTCCTATAATTCACCCCTCCACTTT; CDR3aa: CASSLFSSYNSPLHF
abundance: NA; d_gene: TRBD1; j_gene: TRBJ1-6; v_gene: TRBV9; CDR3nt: TGTGCCAGCAGGGGACAGGGGGAAGAGTCACCCCTCCACTTT; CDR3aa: CASRGQGEESPLHF
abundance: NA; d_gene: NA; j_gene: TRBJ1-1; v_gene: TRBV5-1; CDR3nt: TGCGCCAGCAGCTTGGATACTGCAGGCCGGAACACTGAAGCTTTCTTT; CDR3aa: CASSLDTAGRNTEAFF
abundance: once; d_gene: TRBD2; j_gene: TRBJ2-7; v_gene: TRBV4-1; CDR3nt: TGCGCCAGCAGCCTTGCTAGCGGGCCAGAATCCTACGAGCAGTACTTC; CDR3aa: CASSLASGPESYEQYF
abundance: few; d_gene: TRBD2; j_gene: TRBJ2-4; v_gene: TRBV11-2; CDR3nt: TGTGCCAGCAGTCCTAGCGGGGGGGCCAAAAACATTCAGTACTTC; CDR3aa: CASSPSGGAKNIQYF
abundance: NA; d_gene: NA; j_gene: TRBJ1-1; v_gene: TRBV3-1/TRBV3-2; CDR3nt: TGTGCCAGCAGCCAACGAGTAAACACTGAAGCTTTCTTT; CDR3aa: CASSQRVNTEAFF